This T cell receptor beta chain was sequenced for a study of cytomegalovirus exposure and HLA in healthy donors (dated by TCRdb to 2016 to 2017). Broadly, across the study: According to an earlier analysis of 450 to 650 of the donors, about 179 million T cells yielded 90 million to 130 million unique TCR beta sequences and approximately 280 Gb of sequence data. An early release that covered more than 550 HLA-typed donors contained approximately 300 gigabases of sequencing data and 75 million to 100 million unique TCR sequences. Of the 300 to 400 genotyped donors, about 80% fell in the genetic ancestry cluster associated with self-reported Caucasian donors. The study was designed to test whether signatures of past pathogen exposure could be identified by cataloging public T cell receptors. The T cell repertoires of several hundred subjects were profiled by immunosequencing and related to cytomegalovirus serostatus. A separate validation cohort of over a hundred different subjects was used in addition to the roughly 620-subject first cohort. To predict cytomegalovirus infection status, the study combined high-throughput TCR immunosequencing, statistical association of individual TCRs with disease status, and machine learning. A later analysis re-examined previously published TCR beta repertoires from just over 650 donors and added high-resolution HLA genotyping to investigate patterns of TCR occurrence. In the later analysis, no new phenotypic data were used to find candidate immune exposures; instead, reliance was placed on TCR beta sequences and their occurrence across donors. An earlier analysis of about 600 of the donors used high-throughput TCR beta sequencing to judge whether each TCR beta V gene segment behaved as functional or pseudogenic. Donor age, sex, ethnicity and CMV serostatus were collected together with the repertoire data. In a later genetic analysis, genome-wide SNP genotypes for about 55% of the roughly 700 donors were used, and that subset was treated as a discovery cohort. Every discovery cohort repertoire had been produced on one sequencing platform. Both class I and class II loci were covered by HLA typing, at four-digit resolution. The number of donors typed differed by locus, with 629-630 for A, B, C, DRB1 and DQB1, 522 for DQA1, approximately 580 for DPA1, and 400 to 490 for DPB1. Roughly 5 DR-DQ haplotypes were handled as single units for association and clustering, since linkage in the cohort was strong. Across roughly 420 genotyped donors of the cohort, an average of approximately 240,000 unique TCR beta nucleotide sequences per donor were sequenced, and about a sixth of those sequences were non-productive. General conclusions and limits of the study: According to a later analysis, most CMV-associated TCR beta chains appeared to be HLA-restricted, and the HLA associations seemed to be driven largely by CMV exposure. A few of the identified cytomegalovirus-associated TCR beta chains were confirmed in vitro to be specific for cytomegalovirus antigens. A later genetic analysis reported fewer N-insertions in productive TCRs among donors in an Asian-associated ancestry cluster than the roughly 640-donor mean. A group of highly shared sequence variants was considered likely to be a technical artifact of the sequencing pipeline. Because HLA typing was unavailable for some donors at each locus, only the typed subset was used in association tests. Immune exposure information for the cohort was limited to CMV serostatus. This cohort had only TCR beta chains sequenced, and the lack of alpha or paired-chain data limited which features could be detected. A further reported finding was that TCR beta sequences accurately predicted the HLA-A and HLA-B alleles for most subjects in the first cohort. Because counts were too low, seventeen rarely observed V segments, including chromosome 9 orphons, were excluded from the earlier analysis of fewer than 650 of the donors. While some public TCRs were present in many individuals, most TCR sequences turned up only very rarely across donors. In a later analysis, TCR association rates were found to vary across HLA loci, with the most associated TCRs seen for DRB1 alleles and the fewest for HLA-C alleles. Correlated functional status among segregating V segments might reflect linkage disequilibrium, but an unknown experimental factor could not be ruled out. Cytomegalovirus status was reported to be diagnosed by the classifier with high specificity and sensitivity in both the original and validation cohorts. Presence/absence analyses assumed roughly uniform sequencing depth across donors, an assumption that may not hold. It was suggested by the authors that the approach could potentially be generalized to other disease states and immunological phenotypes. When HLA alleles, especially DR and DQ, strongly co-occurred, TCR associations were difficult to assign to individual alleles. A later analysis reported that several top co-occurrence clusters appeared linked to parvovirus B19, influenza, CMV and Epstein-Barr virus. An earlier analysis of roughly 570 of the donors showed that most TCR beta V segments appeared in productive rearrangements either about 90% or about 30% of the time, which broadly matched IMGT annotations. V-gene and J-gene trimming of TCR beta chains was associated with a missense DCLRE1C variant in a later genetic analysis, and the association was replicated in an independent cohort. In a later analysis, HLA-associated TCR beta chains were found to be more clonally expanded and to have lower generation probabilities than equally common non-associated chains. The study listed over 150 TCR beta chains as associated with cytomegalovirus. Specific HLA alleles were associated with roughly 17,000 TCR beta sequences at a false discovery rate of 0.05 in a later analysis. Some IMGT-functional V segments, including TRBV6-2 and TRBV6-3, could not be told apart with the 87-base-pair reads, so those segments were excluded.

In total, about 650 healthy bone marrow donors made up the cohort. At the time of sampling, every cohort member was nominally healthy, though immune exposures that went unrecorded were likely present. The donor tested CMV seronegative, placing the donor among the roughly 340 seronegative members of the cohort. A peripheral blood sample was provided by each donor, and peripheral blood mononuclear cells were used for TCR beta sequencing. The Qiagen DNeasy Blood Extraction Kit was used to extract genomic DNA from the blood cell samples. Libraries were prepared through the immunoSEQ multiplex PCR assay. For the multiplex PCR, a mixture combining 60 forward primers for TCR Vbeta segments and 13 reverse primers for TCR Jbeta segments was used. The CDR3 region of rearranged TCR beta genes was amplified from genomic DNA by a multiplex PCR assay. The Illumina HiSeq System was used to sequence the amplified TCR beta libraries as 87-base-pair reads. As for the authors' bioinformatics: A later analysis counted approximately 76 million unique TCR beta chains across the approximately 700 repertoires, and about 10 million of these chains were shared by at least two donors. To remove PCR and sequencing errors, raw reads were error-corrected and collapsed into unique sequences using a nearest-neighbor algorithm that merged closely related sequences. To assign V, D and J gene segments, CDR3 sequences were aligned to IMGT reference sequences. Each retained sequence needed at least a six-nucleotide match to both a V gene segment and a J gene segment. A rearrangement was called productive if the CDR3 had no stop codons and remained in frame with V and J, and every other rearrangement was called non-productive. Following IMGT convention, CDR3 was defined as the stretch from the second conserved V-encoded cysteine up to the conserved J-encoded phenylalanine. The earlier analysis of a few hundred of the donors excluded sequences that lacked an unambiguous match to a single V gene segment. An earlier analysis of just under 600 of the donors called V segments functional above 56.7% productive rearrangements and segregating when the between-donor standard deviation exceeded 5%. A statistical classification framework was developed to diagnose cytomegalovirus status using the catalog of TCR beta chain sequences. V and J gene assignment, in a later analysis, came from comparing TCR nucleotide sequences with IMGT/GENE-DB human TR gene sequences. A later analysis assigned CDR3 sequences and most-parsimonious VDJ recombination scenarios with the TCRdist pipeline. A later analysis defined each TCR beta chain by its CDR3 amino acid sequence plus V-gene family, and excluded reads lacking a unique V-gene family. In a later analysis, several hundred highly shared, low-generation-probability nucleotide sequences were removed to address suspected cross-contamination and a sequencing artifact. A later analysis calculated a clonal expansion index for each public chain from normalized within-repertoire ranks of inferred template counts. A later analysis computed generation probabilities with a VDJ recombination model fitted to out-of-frame rearrangements, and checked the results against IGoR. Hypergeometric tests were used in a later analysis to score TCR-TCR, TCR-HLA and TCR-CMV co-occurrence, with a repertoire-size bias correction applied to the TCR pairs. False discovery rates were estimated in a later analysis by permuting HLA or CMV assignments 20 times. In a later analysis, co-occurring TCRs were grouped using DBSCAN, with TCRdist sequence similarity added in when clustering inside HLA-allele-positive subsets. Repertoires with fewer than 30,000 or more than 120,000 public chains were left out of co-occurrence clustering, as were about 5 repertoires with anomalous nucleotide sharing. Imported from immuneACCESS, the table was reduced by TCRdb to in-frame sequences with V and J called. These copies leave out some clones; in studies compared against another copy, an unresolved V gene accounts for under half, and the cause of the remainder is not known. V, J and clone size derive from that table, while D and trimming were established from the DNA sequence. Counted in this sample were more than 60,000 clones; around 76% of them appeared once. Of the sample, roughly 3% is held by the ten largest clones.

Of note for this clone: Its antigen is unknown. Base quality data are lacking; no much larger clone is found one base away.

Including cysteine and phenylalanine, the CDR3 has 14 amino acids. Only the CDR3 portion is preserved as DNA: 42 bases, with reading frame beginning at the first base. Based on the germline V gene, the CDR1 and CDR2 sequences are SGHDT and YYEEEE. V lost 3 bases and J lost 1 base, and the count of bases not matched to a germline gene is 2. The chain couples TRBV5-6 to TRBJ2-5; 8 central bases correspond to TRBD2. The sample was PBMCs. This sequence was found in a man aged 18 to 30 in good health and CMV-seronegative. In nucleotide form, the sequence is TGTGCCAGCAGCTGGCTAGCGGGCCAAGAGACCCAGTACTTC. Its protein product is CASSWLAGQETQYF.